One and the same sample provided the 6 T cell receptor beta chains below, sequenced in a study of cytomegalovirus exposure and HLA in healthy donors. The PCR had 60 Vbeta and 13 Jbeta primers. Produced via immunoSEQ multiplex PCR; TCRdb's table is partial and in-frame only. There are about 200,000 clones in the sample; roughly four fifths occur only once, and 1.5% to 2% lies in the top ten. The sequencing sample was made of PBMCs. The receptor set was obtained from a woman in her late teens or twenties in good health and CMV-seronegative.

The sample holds one count of this clone. This chain links TRBV28 with TRBJ1-2; no clear D. Trimming stripped 5 bases from V and 4 bases from J, with 14 bases between. The CDR3 loop spans 14 amino acids. In germline, CDR1 is MDHEN, CDR2 SYDVKM. CDR3 residues: CASSQDYQAYGYTF. As DNA, the CDR3 is TGTGCCAGCAGTCAGGACTACCAAGCCTATGGCTACACCTTC.

The chain is built from TRBV5-4 and TRBJ1-2; 10 bases align to TRBD1. Germline CDR1 SGHNT, CDR2 YYREEE (reference sequence). This CDR3 is built from 14 residues. Trimming took 2 bases from V and 8 from J; bases not matched to a gene: 6. The CDR3: CASSFDRGRGGYTF. The DNA of the CDR3 is TGTGCCAGCAGCTTCGACAGGGGGCGCGGGGGCTACACCTTC.

This chain links TRBV27 with TRBJ2-3, with 9 bases identical to TRBD1. This CDR3 spans 16 amino acids. V was pared by 7 bases and J by 1 base, with 9 bases of the junction left unmatched. Germline CDR1 and CDR2: MNHEY and SMNVEV (reference sequence). CDR3 in DNA: TGTGCCAGCACCGCGGACAGGGGACATCGCACAGATACGCAGTATTTT. It codes for CASTADRGHRTDTQYF.

A single count supports this clone. This chain connects TRBV5-4 to TRBJ2-1, with 12 bases fitting TRBD2. The germline CDR1 and CDR2 sequences are SGHNT and YYREEE (reference sequence). This CDR3 is 15 amino acids long. Trimming cost V 3 bases and J 4 bases; bases outside gene matches: 2. This chain's CDR3 is CASSSGLAGYNEQFF. Here the CDR3 DNA reads TGTGCCAGCAGCTCGGGACTAGCGGGTTACAATGAGCAGTTCTTC.

The genes are TRBV7-2 and TRBJ2-1; 7 bases align to TRBD2. The CDR3 has 16 residues. CDR1 is SGHTA, CDR2 FQGNSA, per germline. V shed 1 base and J 0 bases; nucleotides not matched to a gene: 3. The CDR3 sequence: CASSLELADSYNEQFF. The CDR3 DNA reads as TGTGCCAGCAGCTTAGAGCTAGCGGACTCCTACAATGAGCAGTTCTTC. The whole variable domain, filled in from reference TRBV7-2 and TRBJ2-1, reads GAGVSQSPSNKVTEKGKDVELRCDPISGHTALYWYRQSLGQGLEFLIYFQGNSAPDKSGLPSDRFSAERTGGSVSTLTIQRTQQEDSAVYLCASSLELADSYNEQFFGPGTRLTVL.

This clone was seen only a few times. V gene TRBV6-6 combines with J gene TRBJ2-7; a weak D match, TRBD2 (6 bases). This CDR3 is 16 amino acids long. Germline loops: CDR1 MNHNY, CDR2 SVGAGI (reference sequence). V dropped 0 bases and J dropped 3 bases, with 15 bases sitting between them. The CDR3 DNA follows: TGTGCCAGCAGTTACTCGGGGGGTGGGGGGAACTACGAGCAGTACGTC. Protein: CASSYSGGGGNYEQYV.